Listed here are 15 T cell receptor beta chains from one sample, sequenced in a study of blood T cell repertoires in COVID-19. The table came from immunoSEQ multiplex PCR; TCRdb's copy has only in-frame clones and leaves some out. This sample carries some 80,000 clones, 80% to 90% of them seen once, and the ten largest clones take approximately 11%. Sequencing was carried out using peripheral blood. The receptors were sampled from a man in his 60s with COVID-19, enrolled during active disease.

To note about this clone: Relative to the germline gene, one junction end is altered; a read error may explain this. The chain employs TRBV2 and TRBJ1-5; 11 nucleotides agree with TRBD1. Per the germline V gene, CDR1 is SNHLY and CDR2 is FYNNEI. The CDR3 is made up of 15 amino acids. The CDR3 here is CASREGTGGNQPQHF. The CDR3, as DNA: TGTGCCAGCAGGGAAGGGACAGGGGGGAATCAGCCCCAGCATTTT.

Concerning this clone: Sequence at one end of the junction differs from germline and may be a read error. The rearrangement links TRBV9 to TRBJ2-1; no reliable D call. Looked up from germline, CDR1 is SGDLS and CDR2 is YYNGEE. The CDR3 is 13 amino acids. The CDR3 protein is CASSVEATPERFF. The CDR3, as DNA: TGTGCCAGCAGCGTAGAGGCCACCCCCGAGCGGTTCTTC.

This clone has just a few counts. V is TRBV7-6 and J is TRBJ2-1; 16 nucleotides agree with TRBD2. The CDR3 covers 15 residues. V was pared by 6 bases and J by 9 bases, with 5 bases of the junction left unmatched. Germline values: CDR1 SGHVS, CDR2 FNYEAQ. The CDR3 nucleotides read TGTGCCAGCAGTCACGGGACTAGCGGGAGGGCTGAGCAGTTCTTC. Amino acids: CASSHGTSGRAEQFF.

The chain is built from TRBV19 and TRBJ2-7, with TRBD2 matching over 15 bases. V was clipped by 3 bases and J by 4 bases; unmatched bases: 10. The CDR3 length is 18 residues. Germline V gives CDR1 LNHDA, CDR2 SQIVND (reference sequence). The CDR3 DNA sequence: TGTGCCAGTAGTATTCAGGTACTCGGACTAGCGGGAGGGTACGAGCAGTACTTC. Translating gives CASSIQVLGLAGGYEQYF.

In this sample, this clone turned up a few times. The V call is TRBV27, the J call TRBJ2-7, with a possible D match to TRBD1 (6 bases). CDR3 length: 17 amino acids. Trimming stripped 3 bases from V and 3 bases from J, with 21 bases between. Germline V gene sequence: CDR1 MNHEY, CDR2 SMNVEV (reference sequence). CDR3 sequence reads: CASSLEFGRGLVYEQYF. For the CDR3, the DNA is TGTGCCAGCAGTTTGGAGTTCGGCAGGGGCCTCGTCTACGAGCAGTACTTC.

The V gene is TRBV28, the J gene TRBJ2-7; 7 positions agree with TRBD2. The V segment lost 4 bases and the J segment 5 bases; nucleotides outside the gene matches: 11. The CDR3 is 15 residues long. Per the germline V gene, CDR1 is MDHEN and CDR2 is SYDVKM. The CDR3 reads CASSSAGAGDDEQYF. As DNA, the CDR3 is TGTGCCAGCAGTTCCGCCGGGGCGGGGGATGACGAGCAGTACTTC.

The chain couples TRBV7-9 to TRBJ2-3; perhaps TRBD2 as D (6 bases). Deletions cut 8 bases from V and 6 bases from J, with 24 bases between. This CDR3 region has 16 residues. Germline assignment: CDR1 SEHNR and CDR2 FQNEAQ (reference sequence). CDR3 protein: CASLSTGAGIADTQYF. In DNA form, the CDR3 reads TGTGCCAGCCTATCGACCGGGGCGGGGATTGCCGATACGCAGTATTTT.

The genes are TRBV3-1 (or the pseudogene TRBV3-2) and TRBJ1-1; a weak D match, TRBD1 (5 bases). Trimming pared 3 bases from V and 5 bases from J, leaving 7 bases between. In germline, CDR1 is LGHDT, CDR2 YNNKEL (reference sequence). This CDR3 has 12 amino acids. CDR3 sequence reads: CASSHRQTEAFF. CDR3 coding DNA: TGTGCCAGCAGCCACAGACAGACTGAAGCTTTCTTT.

V and J are TRBV18 and TRBJ2-4, with 8 bases matching TRBD1. Germline V gene sequence: CDR1 KGHSH, CDR2 LQKENI. V shed 4 bases, J shed 0 bases, and the junction held 8 bases outside the gene matches. This CDR3 has 17 amino acids. The CDR3 region has the DNA TGTGCCAGCTCACTTCGACAGGGGTCGGTAGCCAAAAACATTCAGTACTTC. Translated, it gives CASSLRQGSVAKNIQYF. The complete variable domain, with remaining parts taken from reference TRBV18 and TRBJ2-4, reads NAGVMQNPRHLVRRRGQEARLRCSPMKGHSHVYWYRQLPEEGLKFMVYLQKENIIDESGMPKERFSAEFPKEGPSILRIQQVVRGDSAAYFCASSLRQGSVAKNIQYFGAGTRLSVL.

The chain joins TRBV25-1 to TRBJ2-1, with TRBD2 matching 8 bases. Per the germline V gene, CDR1 is MGHDK and CDR2 is SYGVNS. This CDR3 comprises 16 residues. Trimming took 4 bases from V and 4 from J; bases not matched to a gene: 9. CDR3 bases: TGTGCCAGCAGTGCGTTAGCGGGAAGCCCATACAATGAGCAGTTCTTC. Protein sequence: CASSALAGSPYNEQFF.

The chain employs TRBV12-5 and TRBJ2-2; TRBD2 agrees at 14 bases. Germline trimming cut 5 bases from V and 6 bases from J; bases unmatched to any gene: 5. The length of the CDR3 is 16 residues. Germline V CDR1 and CDR2: LGHNT, FRNRAP. In nucleotides, the CDR3 is TGTGCTAGTGGTCTCGGACTAGCGGGAGGTTCCGGGGAGCTGTTTTTT. Translated, it gives CASGLGLAGGSGELFF. Supplemented by reference TRBV12-5 and TRBJ2-2, the full variable domain reads DARVTQTPRHKVTEMGQEVTMRCQPILGHNTVFWYRQTMMQGLELLAYFRNRAPLDDSGMPKDRFSAEMPDATLATLKIQPSEPRDSAVYFCASGLGLAGGSGELFFGEGSRLTVL.

The chain combines TRBV4-1 with TRBJ1-1, with D hard to call. Germline loops: CDR1 MGHRA, CDR2 YSYEKL. The CDR3 loop spans 14 amino acids. Between the trimmed V and J ends, which lost 1 base and 0 bases, there was a span of 6 bases. The CDR3 protein is CASSQGLLNTEAFF. CDR3 coding DNA: TGCGCCAGCAGCCAAGGGCTTCTGAACACTGAAGCTTTCTTT.

CDR3 nucleotide sequence: TGCAGCGTAACGACAGGCGGTAGCAATCAGCCCCAGCATTTT. It yields the protein CSVTTGGSNQPQHF. The rearrangement links TRBV29-1 to TRBJ1-5; D possibly corresponds to TRBD1 (6 bases). V lost 6 bases, J lost 0 bases, and 12 bases lay in between. The CDR3 length is 14 residues. Germline lookup yields CDR1 SQVTM and CDR2 ANQGSEA.

The J gene is TRBJ1-4, the V gene TRBV7-9, with a weak D call TRBD1 (5 bases). Trimming took off 5 bases at V and 4 bases at J, with 17 bases between the two ends. The CDR3 consists of 16 residues. Germline CDR1 reads SEHNR; CDR2 reads FQNEAQ (reference sequence). The CDR3 spells CASSPSRGGRNEKLFF. CDR3 in DNA: TGTGCCAGCAGCCCGTCGCGGGGGGGACGTAATGAAAAACTGTTTTTT.

This clone was observed a handful of times. This chain joins TRBV7-3 and TRBJ2-2; D is possibly TRBD2 (6 bases). The CDR3 has 16 amino acids. Trimming stripped 6 bases from V and 2 bases from J, with 16 bases between. In germline, CDR1 is SGHTA, CDR2 FQGTGA. CDR3 nucleotide sequence: TGTGCCAGCAGTTTTTCTAGCGTTTCAAACACCGGGGAGCTGTTTTTT. It translates to CASSFSSVSNTGELFF.